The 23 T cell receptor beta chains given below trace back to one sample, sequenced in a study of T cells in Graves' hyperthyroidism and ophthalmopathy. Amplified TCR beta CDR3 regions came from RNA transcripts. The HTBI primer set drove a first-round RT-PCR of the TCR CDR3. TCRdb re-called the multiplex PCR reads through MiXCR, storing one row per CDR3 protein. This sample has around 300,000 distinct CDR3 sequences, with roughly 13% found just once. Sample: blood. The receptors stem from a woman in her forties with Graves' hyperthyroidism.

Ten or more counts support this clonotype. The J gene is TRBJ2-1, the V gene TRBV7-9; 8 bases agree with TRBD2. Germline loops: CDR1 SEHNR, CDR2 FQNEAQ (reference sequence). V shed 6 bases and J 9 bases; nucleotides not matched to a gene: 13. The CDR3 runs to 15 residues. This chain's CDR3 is CASSRTGTGGIEQFF. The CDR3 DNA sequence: TGTGCCAGCAGTCGTACCGGGACGGGGGGGATTGAGCAGTTCTTC. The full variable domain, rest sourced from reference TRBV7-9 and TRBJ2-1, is DTGVSQNPRHKITKRGQNVTFRCDPISEHNRLYWYRQTLGQGPEFLTYFQNEAQLEKSRLLSDRFSAERPKGSFSTLEIQRTEQGDSAMYLCASSRTGTGGIEQFFGPGTRLTVL.

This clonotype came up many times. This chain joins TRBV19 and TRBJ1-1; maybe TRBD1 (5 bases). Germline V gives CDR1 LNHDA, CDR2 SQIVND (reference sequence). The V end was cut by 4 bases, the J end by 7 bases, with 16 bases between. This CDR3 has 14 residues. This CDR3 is CASSRLGTGVEAFF. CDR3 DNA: TGTGCCAGTAGTAGACTCGGGACCGGGGTTGAAGCTTTCTTT.

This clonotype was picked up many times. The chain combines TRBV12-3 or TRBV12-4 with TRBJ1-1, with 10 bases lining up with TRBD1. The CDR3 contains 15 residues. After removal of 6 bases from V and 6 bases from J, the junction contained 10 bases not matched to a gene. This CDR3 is CASRYHRDRGAEAFF. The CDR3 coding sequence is TGTGCCAGCAGGTACCACCGGGACAGGGGTGCTGAAGCTTTCTTT.

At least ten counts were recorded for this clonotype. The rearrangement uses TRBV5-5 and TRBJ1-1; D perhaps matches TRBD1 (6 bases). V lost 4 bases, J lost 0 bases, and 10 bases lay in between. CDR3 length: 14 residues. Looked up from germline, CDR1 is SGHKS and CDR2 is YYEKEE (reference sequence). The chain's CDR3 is CASSVGQLNTEAFF. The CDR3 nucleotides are TGTGCCAGCAGCGTGGGACAACTGAACACTGAAGCTTTCTTT.

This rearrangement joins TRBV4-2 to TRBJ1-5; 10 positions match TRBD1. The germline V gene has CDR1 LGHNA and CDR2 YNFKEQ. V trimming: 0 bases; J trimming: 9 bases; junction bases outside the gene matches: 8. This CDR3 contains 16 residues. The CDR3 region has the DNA TGTGCCAGCAGCCAAGACGACAGGGGGCCCCTATGGCCCCAGCATTTT. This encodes CASSQDDRGPLWPQHF.

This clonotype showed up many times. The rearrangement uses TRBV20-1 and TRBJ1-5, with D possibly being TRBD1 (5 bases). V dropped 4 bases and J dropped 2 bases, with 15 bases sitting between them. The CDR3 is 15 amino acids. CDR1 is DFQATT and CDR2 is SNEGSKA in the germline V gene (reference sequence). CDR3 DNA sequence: TGCAGTGCTACCCCAGGGTACGGTGGCAATCAGCCCCAGCATTTT. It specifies CSATPGYGGNQPQHF.

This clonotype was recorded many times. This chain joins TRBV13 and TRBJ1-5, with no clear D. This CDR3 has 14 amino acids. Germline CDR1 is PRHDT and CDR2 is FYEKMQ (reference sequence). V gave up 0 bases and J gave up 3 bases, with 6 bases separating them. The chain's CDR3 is CASSLGPTNQPQHF. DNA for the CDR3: TGTGCCAGCAGCTTAGGCCCCACCAATCAGCCCCAGCATTTT.

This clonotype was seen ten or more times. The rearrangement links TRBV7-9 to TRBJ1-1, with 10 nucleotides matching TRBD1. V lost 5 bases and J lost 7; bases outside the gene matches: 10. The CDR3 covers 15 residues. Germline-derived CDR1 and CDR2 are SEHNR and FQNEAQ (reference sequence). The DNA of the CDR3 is TGTGCCAGCAGCCCAAGGACAGGGGGTATAAGTGAAGCTTTCTTT. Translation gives CASSPRTGGISEAFF.

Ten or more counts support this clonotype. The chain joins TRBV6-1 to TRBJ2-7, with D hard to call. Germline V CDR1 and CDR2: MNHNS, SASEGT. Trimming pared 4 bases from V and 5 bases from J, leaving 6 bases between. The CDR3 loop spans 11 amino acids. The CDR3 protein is CASSVKNEQYF. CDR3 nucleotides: TGTGCCAGCAGTGTAAAAAACGAGCAGTACTTC.

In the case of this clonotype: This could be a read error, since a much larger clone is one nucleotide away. The CDR3: CASSALGGGNTIDF. In DNA, the CDR3 is TGTGCCAGCAGCGCCTTGGGGGGGGGAAACACCATAGATTTT. The chain joins TRBV9 to TRBJ1-3, with D tentatively TRBD1 (5 bases). CDR1 SGDLS and CDR2 YYNGEE come from the germline V gene. The CDR3 loop spans 14 amino acids.

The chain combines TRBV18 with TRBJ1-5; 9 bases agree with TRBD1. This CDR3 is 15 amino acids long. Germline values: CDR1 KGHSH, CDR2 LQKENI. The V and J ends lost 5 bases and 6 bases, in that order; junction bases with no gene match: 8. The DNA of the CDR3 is TGTGCCAGCTCAGGCTCGACAGGGGGGGCTCAGCCCCAGCATTTT. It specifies CASSGSTGGAQPQHF. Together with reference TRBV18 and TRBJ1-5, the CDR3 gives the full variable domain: NAGVMQNPRHLVRRRGQEARLRCSPMKGHSHVYWYRQLPEEGLKFMVYLQKENIIDESGMPKERFSAEFPKEGPSILRIQQVVRGDSAAYFCASSGSTGGAQPQHFGDGTRLSIL.

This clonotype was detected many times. The CDR3 DNA is TGTGCCAGCAGCTTAGGTTGGCCAAAACTGTTTTTT. Translating it yields CASSLGWPKLFF. V gene TRBV7-2 combines with J gene TRBJ1-4; D is unclear. V dropped 1 base and J dropped 10 bases, with 7 bases sitting between them. This CDR3 is 12 amino acids long. Germline CDR1 and CDR2: SGHTA and FQGNSA.

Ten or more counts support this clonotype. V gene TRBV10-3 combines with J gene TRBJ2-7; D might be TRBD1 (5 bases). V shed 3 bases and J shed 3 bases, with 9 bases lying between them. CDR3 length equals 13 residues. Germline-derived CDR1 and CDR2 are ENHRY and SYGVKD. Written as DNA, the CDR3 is TGTGCCATCAGTGACAGGGTGAACTACGAGCAGTACTTC. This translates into CAISDRVNYEQYF.

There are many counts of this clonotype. In nucleotides, the CDR3 is TGCAGTGCTAGCCGGGACCACCCCTACGAGCAGTACTTC. It yields the protein CSASRDHPYEQYF. This chain joins TRBV20-1 and TRBJ2-7, with D perhaps assigned TRBD1 or TRBD2 (5 bases each). Germline V lookup: CDR1 DFQATT, CDR2 SNEGSKA (reference sequence). The CDR3 loop spans 13 amino acids. V was clipped by 3 bases and J by 2 bases, with 11 bases between them.

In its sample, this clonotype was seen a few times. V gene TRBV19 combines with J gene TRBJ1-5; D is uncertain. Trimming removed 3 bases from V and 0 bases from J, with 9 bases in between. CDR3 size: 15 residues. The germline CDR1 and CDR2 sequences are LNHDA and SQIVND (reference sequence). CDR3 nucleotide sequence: TGTGCCAGTAGTATCGCAAAGAATAGCAATCAGCCCCAGCATTTT. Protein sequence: CASSIAKNSNQPQHF. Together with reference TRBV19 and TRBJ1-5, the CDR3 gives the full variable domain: DGGITQSPKYLFRKEGQNVTLSCEQNLNHDAMYWYRQDPGQGLRLIYYSQIVNDFQKGDIAEGYSVSREKKESFPLTVTSAQKNPTAFYLCASSIAKNSNQPQHFGDGTRLSIL.

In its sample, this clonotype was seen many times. In DNA form, the CDR3 reads TGTGCCAGCACCACCTGGGGAATTAACTATGGCTACACCTTC. Translating gives CASTTWGINYGYTF. This chain links TRBV28 with TRBJ1-2; D is unclear. CDR3 length equals 14 residues. The V end was cut by 7 bases, the J end by 1 base, with 13 bases between. Looked up from germline, CDR1 is MDHEN and CDR2 is SYDVKM.

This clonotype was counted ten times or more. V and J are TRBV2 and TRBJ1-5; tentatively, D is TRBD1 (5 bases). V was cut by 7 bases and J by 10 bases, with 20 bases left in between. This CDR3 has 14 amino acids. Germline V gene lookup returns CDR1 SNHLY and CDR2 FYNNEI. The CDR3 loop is CASKVGQGFRPQHF. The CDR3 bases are TGTGCCAGCAAGGTGGGGCAGGGCTTTCGACCCCAGCATTTT.

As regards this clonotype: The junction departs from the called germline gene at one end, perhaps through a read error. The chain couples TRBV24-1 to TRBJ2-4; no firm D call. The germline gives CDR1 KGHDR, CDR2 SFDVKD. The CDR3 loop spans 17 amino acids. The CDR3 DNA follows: TGTACCACCAGTGATGAGGAGACCCACCTATCCAAAAACATTCAGTACTTC. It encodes CTTSDEETHLSKNIQYF.

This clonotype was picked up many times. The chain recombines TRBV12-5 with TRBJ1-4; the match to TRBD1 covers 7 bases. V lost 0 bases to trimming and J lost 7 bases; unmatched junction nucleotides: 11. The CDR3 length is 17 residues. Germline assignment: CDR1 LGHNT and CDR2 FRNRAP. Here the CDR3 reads CASGLVLSTGAGEKLFF. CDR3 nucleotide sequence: TGTGCTAGTGGTTTGGTACTATCCACAGGGGCGGGTGAAAAACTGTTTTTT.

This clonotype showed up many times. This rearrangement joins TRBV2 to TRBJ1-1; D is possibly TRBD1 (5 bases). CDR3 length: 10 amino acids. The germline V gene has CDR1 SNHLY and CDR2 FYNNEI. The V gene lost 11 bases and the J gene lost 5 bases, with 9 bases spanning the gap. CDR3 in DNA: TGTGCCGGGGGGGATACTGAAGCTTTCTTT. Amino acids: CAGGDTEAFF.

The CDR3 region has the DNA TGTGCCAGCAGTCCTACTGGTTCCCCGAACACCGGGGAGCTGTTTTTT. As protein: CASSPTGSPNTGELFF. The chain recombines TRBV7-9 with TRBJ2-2; D not resolved. Deletions cut 6 bases from V and 0 bases from J, with 14 bases between. Germline V gives CDR1 SEHNR, CDR2 FQNEAQ (reference sequence). There are 16 residues in the CDR3.

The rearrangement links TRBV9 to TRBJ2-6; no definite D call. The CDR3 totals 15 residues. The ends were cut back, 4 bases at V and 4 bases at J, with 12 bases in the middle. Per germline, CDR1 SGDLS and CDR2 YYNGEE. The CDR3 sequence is CASSSPEAGANVLTF. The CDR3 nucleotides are TGTGCCAGCAGCTCTCCTGAGGCCGGGGCCAACGTCCTGACTTTC.

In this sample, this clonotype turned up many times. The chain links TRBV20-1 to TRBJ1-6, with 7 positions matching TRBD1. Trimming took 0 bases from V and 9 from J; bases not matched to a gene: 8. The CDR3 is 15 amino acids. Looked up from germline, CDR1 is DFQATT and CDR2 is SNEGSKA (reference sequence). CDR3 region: CSARDLEGAGSPLHF. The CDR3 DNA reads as TGCAGTGCTAGAGATTTGGAGGGGGCGGGTTCACCCCTCCACTTT.